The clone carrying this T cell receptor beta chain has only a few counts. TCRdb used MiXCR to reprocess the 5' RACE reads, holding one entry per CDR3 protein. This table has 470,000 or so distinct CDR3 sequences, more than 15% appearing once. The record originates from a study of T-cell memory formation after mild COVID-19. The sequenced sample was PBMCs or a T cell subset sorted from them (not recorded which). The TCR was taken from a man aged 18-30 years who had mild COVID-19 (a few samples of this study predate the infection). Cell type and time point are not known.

Here the CDR3 DNA reads TGTGCCAGTAGTATAGATCTATCGCCCTATCGACCCCAGCATTTT. Translating it yields CASSIDLSPYRPQHF. V is TRBV19 and J is TRBJ1-5; D is undetermined. The germline V gene encodes CDR1 LNHDA and CDR2 SQIVND (reference sequence). V lost 0 bases, J lost 10 bases, and 16 bases lay in between. CDR3 length equals 15 residues.